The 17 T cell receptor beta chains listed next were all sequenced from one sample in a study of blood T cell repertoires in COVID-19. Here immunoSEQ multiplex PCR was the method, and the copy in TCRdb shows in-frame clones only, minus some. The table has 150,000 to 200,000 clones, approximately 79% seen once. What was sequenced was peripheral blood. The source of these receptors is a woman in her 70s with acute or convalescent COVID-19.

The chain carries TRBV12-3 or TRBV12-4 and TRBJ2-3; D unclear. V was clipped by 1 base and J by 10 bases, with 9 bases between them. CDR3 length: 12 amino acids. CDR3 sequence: CASSLELRAQYF. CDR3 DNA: TGTGCCAGCAGTTTAGAGCTACGAGCGCAGTATTTT.

The CDR3 reads CASSLLGGEQYF. The CDR3, as DNA: TGTGCCAGCAGTCTTCTAGGCGGCGAGCAGTACTTC. The J gene is TRBJ2-7, the V gene TRBV6-6; D gene uncertain. The CDR3 loop spans 12 amino acids. V lost 5 bases and J 6 bases, leaving 11 bases between the germline ends. Per the germline V gene, CDR1 is MNHNY and CDR2 is SVGAGI (reference sequence).

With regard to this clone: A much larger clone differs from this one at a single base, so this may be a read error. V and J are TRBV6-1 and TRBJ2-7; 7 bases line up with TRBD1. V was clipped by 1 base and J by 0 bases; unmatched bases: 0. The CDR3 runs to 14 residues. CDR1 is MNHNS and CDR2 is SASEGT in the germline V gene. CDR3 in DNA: TGTGCCAGCAGTGAAGACAGGGGCTCCTACGAGCAGTACTTC. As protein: CASSEDRGSYEQYF.

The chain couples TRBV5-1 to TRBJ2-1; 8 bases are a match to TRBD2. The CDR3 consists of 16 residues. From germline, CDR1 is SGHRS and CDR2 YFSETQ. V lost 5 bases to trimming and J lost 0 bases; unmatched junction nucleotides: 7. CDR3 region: CASRPASGSSYNEQFF. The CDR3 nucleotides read TGCGCCAGCAGACCCGCTAGCGGGTCCTCCTACAATGAGCAGTTCTTC.

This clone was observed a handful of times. The chain's CDR3 is CASSPYPQQGSTEAFF. CDR3 nucleotides: TGTGCCAGCAGTCCATACCCCCAGCAGGGTAGCACTGAAGCTTTCTTT. The V gene is TRBV27, the J gene TRBJ1-1; possibly TRBD1 for D (5 bases). The V end lost 5 bases, the J end lost 4 bases, and 20 bases lay between the germline ends. The V gene's germline CDR1 is MNHEY and CDR2 SMNVEV (reference sequence). This CDR3 region has 16 residues.

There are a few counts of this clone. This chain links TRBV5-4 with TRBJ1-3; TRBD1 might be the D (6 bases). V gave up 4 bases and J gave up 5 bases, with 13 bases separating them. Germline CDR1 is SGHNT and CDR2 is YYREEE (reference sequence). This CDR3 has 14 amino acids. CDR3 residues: CASSTDSLRNTIYF. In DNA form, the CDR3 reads TGTGCCAGCAGCACGGACAGTCTTAGAAACACCATATATTTT.

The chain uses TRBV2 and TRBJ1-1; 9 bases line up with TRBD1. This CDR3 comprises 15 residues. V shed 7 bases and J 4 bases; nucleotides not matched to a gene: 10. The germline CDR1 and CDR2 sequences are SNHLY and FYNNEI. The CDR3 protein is CASNPGQGWGTEAFF. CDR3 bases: TGTGCCAGCAACCCGGGACAGGGATGGGGCACTGAAGCTTTCTTT.

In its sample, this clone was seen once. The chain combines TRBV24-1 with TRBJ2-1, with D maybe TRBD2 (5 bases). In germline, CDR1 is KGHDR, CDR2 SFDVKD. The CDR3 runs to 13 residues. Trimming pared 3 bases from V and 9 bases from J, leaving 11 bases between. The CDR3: CATSDTIRGEQFF. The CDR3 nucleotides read TGTGCCACCAGTGATACGATTCGGGGTGAGCAGTTCTTC.

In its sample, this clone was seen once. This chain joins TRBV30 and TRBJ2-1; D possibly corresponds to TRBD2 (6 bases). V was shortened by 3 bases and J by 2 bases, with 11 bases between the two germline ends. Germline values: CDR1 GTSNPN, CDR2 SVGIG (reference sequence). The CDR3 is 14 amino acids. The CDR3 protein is CAWRGGNAYNEQFF. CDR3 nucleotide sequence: TGTGCCTGGAGGGGGGGAAACGCCTACAATGAGCAGTTCTTC.

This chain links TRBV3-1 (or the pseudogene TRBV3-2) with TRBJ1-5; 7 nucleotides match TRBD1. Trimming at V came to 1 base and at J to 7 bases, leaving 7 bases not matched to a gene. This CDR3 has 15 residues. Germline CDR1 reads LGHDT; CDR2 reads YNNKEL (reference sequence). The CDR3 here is CASSQGAQGTQPQHF. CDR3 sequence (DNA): TGTGCCAGCAGCCAAGGGGCACAGGGGACCCAGCCCCAGCATTTT.

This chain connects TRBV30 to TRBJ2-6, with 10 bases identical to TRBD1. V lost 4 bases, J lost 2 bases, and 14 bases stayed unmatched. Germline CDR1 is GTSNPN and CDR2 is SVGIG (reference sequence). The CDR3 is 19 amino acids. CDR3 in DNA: TGTGCCTGGACACCGGGGACGGGACAGGGGACCCCTGGGGCCAACGTCCTGACTTTC. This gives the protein CAWTPGTGQGTPGANVLTF. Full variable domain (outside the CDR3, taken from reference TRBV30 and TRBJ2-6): SQTIHQWPATLVQPVGSPLSLECTVEGTSNPNLYWYRQAAGRGLQLLFYSVGIGQISSEVPQNLSASRPQDRQFILSSKKLLLSDSGFYLCAWTPGTGQGTPGANVLTFGAGSRLTVL.

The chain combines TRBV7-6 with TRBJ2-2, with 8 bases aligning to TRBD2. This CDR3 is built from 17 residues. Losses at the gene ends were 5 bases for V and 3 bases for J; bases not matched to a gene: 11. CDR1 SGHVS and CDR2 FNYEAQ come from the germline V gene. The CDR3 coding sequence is TGTGCCAGCAGCCTATTCACCGGGACTAGTTACACCGGGGAGCTGTTTTTT. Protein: CASSLFTGTSYTGELFF.

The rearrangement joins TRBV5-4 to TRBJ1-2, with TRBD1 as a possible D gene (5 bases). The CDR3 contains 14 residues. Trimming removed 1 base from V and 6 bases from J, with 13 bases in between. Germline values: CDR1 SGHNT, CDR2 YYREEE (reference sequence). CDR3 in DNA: TGTGCCAGCAGCTTGCCCCAGGGTTTTGATGGCTACACCTTC. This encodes CASSLPQGFDGYTF.

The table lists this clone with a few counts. CDR3 loop: CASRGQVLGNQPQHF. CDR3 nucleotide sequence: TGTGCCAGTAGGGGACAGGTCTTGGGCAATCAGCCCCAGCATTTT. The rearrangement links TRBV19 to TRBJ1-5; 8 bases are shared with TRBD1. Germline lookup yields CDR1 LNHDA and CDR2 SQIVND (reference sequence). This CDR3 is 15 amino acids long. Trimming at V came to 6 bases and at J to 2 bases, leaving 6 bases not matched to a gene.

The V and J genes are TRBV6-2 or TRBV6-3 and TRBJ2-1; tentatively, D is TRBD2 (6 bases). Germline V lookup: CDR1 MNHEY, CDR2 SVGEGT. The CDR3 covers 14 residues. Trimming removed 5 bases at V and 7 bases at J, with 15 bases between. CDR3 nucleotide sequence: TGTGCCAGCAGTAGCAGGTCCGGGAGAAATGAGCAGTTCTTC. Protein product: CASSSRSGRNEQFF.

The CDR3 nucleotides read TGTGCCAGCAGTGTTAAACCGGGACTAGCTTACAATGAGCAGTTCTTC. This gives the protein CASSVKPGLAYNEQFF. The gene calls are TRBV13 and TRBJ2-1; 9 bases are shared with TRBD2. V was pared by 6 bases and J by 4 bases, with 10 bases of the junction left unmatched. The germline gives CDR1 PRHDT, CDR2 FYEKMQ (reference sequence). The CDR3 has 16 residues.

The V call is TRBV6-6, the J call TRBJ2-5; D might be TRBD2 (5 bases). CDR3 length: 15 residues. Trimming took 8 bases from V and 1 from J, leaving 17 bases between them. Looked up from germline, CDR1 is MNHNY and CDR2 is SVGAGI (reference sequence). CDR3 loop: CASSSRGSTQETQYF. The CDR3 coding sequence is TGTGCCAGCTCCAGTCGAGGGTCGACCCAAGAGACCCAGTACTTC.